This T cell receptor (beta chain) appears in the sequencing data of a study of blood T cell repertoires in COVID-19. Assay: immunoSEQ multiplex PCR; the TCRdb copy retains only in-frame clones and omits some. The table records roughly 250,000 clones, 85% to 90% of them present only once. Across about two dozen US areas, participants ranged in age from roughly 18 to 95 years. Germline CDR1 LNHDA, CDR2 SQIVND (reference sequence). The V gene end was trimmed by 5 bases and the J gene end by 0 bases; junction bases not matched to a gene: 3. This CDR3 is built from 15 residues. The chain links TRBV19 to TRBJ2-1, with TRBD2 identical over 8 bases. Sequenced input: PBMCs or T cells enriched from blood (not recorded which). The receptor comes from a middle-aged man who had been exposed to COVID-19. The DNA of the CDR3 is TGTGCCAGTAGTGCCACTAGCGGCTCCTACAATGAGCAGTTCTTC. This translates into CASSATSGSYNEQFF.